Sequencing of this T cell receptor (beta chain) was carried out in a study of molecular identifiers for immune sequencing clone quantification. In its sample, this clonotype was seen many times. Trimming left V 0 bases short and J 2 bases short, with 25 bases between. Germline V gene data show CDR1 as LGHNA and CDR2 as YSLEER. The CDR3 extends over 21 amino acids. Preparation of the bulk TCR libraries relied on previously described methods and listed TCR primers. TCRdb reanalysed the PCR reads using MiXCR and keeps one entry per CDR3 protein. Of approximately 550,000 distinct CDR3 sequences in the sample, around 23% were seen once.

This clonotype was obtained from a human donor in good health. Some libraries in this study had Jurkat cell RNA spiked in. The chain joins TRBV4-3 to TRBJ1-4; the D gene is possibly TRBD1 (5 bases). Material for sequencing was naive CD8+ T cells from blood, with Jurkat cell RNA spiked in. Stated subset: FACS-sorted CD8+CD4-CCR7+CD45RA+ naive T cells. The CDR3 protein is CASSQDRYSGAAVGTNEKLFF. The DNA of the CDR3 is TGCGCCAGCAGCCAAGACCGGTATTCCGGGGCCGCAGTTGGGACTAATGAAAAACTGTTTTTT.